This is a list of T cell receptor beta chains from one sample in a study of cytomegalovirus exposure and HLA in healthy donors. Clones were read by immunoSEQ multiplex PCR, and TCRdb kept only the in-frame ones, dropping some. The table records some 150,000 clones, under 75% of them present only once. Source material: PBMCs. The receptors were sampled from a woman aged 60-75 years in good health and CMV-seropositive. Both conserved end residues are part of each CDR3. The D gene is left open where the match is weak. Size values are once, few and many counts, or a class for expanded clones, and some rows have none.

d_gene	j_gene	abundance	v_gene	CDR3aa	CDR3nt
TRBD1	TRBJ2-7	-	TRBV30	CALARAGGFEQYF	TGTGCCTTGGCGCGGGCAGGGGGCTTCGAGCAGTACTTC
-	TRBJ1-2	-	TRBV18	CASSPLEGDGYTF	TGTGCCAGCTCACCACTCGAGGGAGATGGCTACACCTTC
TRBD1	TRBJ1-4	-	TRBV7-2	CASSKGQGRAANEKLFF	TGTGCCAGCAGCAAAGGACAGGGGCGGGCGGCTAATGAAAAACTGTTTTTT
TRBD1	TRBJ1-3	few	TRBV4-3	CASSQDGRGQGNTIYF	TGCGCCAGCAGCCAAGATGGTAGGGGGCAGGGAAACACCATATATTTT
-	TRBJ2-1	-	TRBV7-9	CASSLAAGGSYNEQFF	TGTGCCAGCAGCTTAGCGGCGGGTGGGTCCTACAATGAGCAGTTCTTC
-	TRBJ2-7	-	TRBV15	CATSRGSGVRFEQYF	TGTGCCACCAGCAGAGGATCAGGGGTGCGGTTCGAGCAGTACTTC
-	TRBJ1-1	-	TRBV6-1	CASLRVNTEAFF	TGTGCCAGCCTGAGGGTGAACACTGAAGCTTTCTTT
-	TRBJ2-1	-	TRBV5-1	CASSLTSSYNEQFF	TGCGCCAGCAGCTTAACGAGCTCCTACAATGAGCAGTTCTTC
TRBD2	TRBJ2-7	-	TRBV19	CASSPRTSAAYEQYF	TGTGCCAGTAGTCCCAGGACTAGCGCTGCCTACGAGCAGTACTTC
TRBD2	TRBJ2-5	-	TRBV9	CASSAGLVLETQYF	TGTGCCAGCAGCGCGGGACTAGTCTTGGAGACCCAGTACTTC
TRBD2	TRBJ2-3	-	TRBV11-2	CASSSASSGSRSDTQYF	TGTGCCAGCAGCTCGGCCTCTAGCGGGAGCCGATCCGATACGCAGTATTTT
-	TRBJ2-1	-	TRBV7-3	CASSLSFDNNEQFF	TGTGCCAGCAGCTTAAGTTTCGACAACAATGAGCAGTTCTTC
TRBD1	TRBJ1-5	few	TRBV19	CASSIVDRGRQPQHF	TGTGCCAGTAGTATCGTGGACAGGGGTAGACAGCCCCAGCATTTT
-	TRBJ2-1	-	TRBV6-1	CAVLDWESSYNEQFF	TGTGCCGTACTGGACTGGGAGAGCTCCTACAATGAGCAGTTCTTC
TRBD1	TRBJ1-6	-	TRBV28	CASSRTGVNSPLHF	TGTGCCAGCAGCCGGACAGGGGTCAATTCACCCCTCCACTTT
TRBD2	TRBJ2-7	-	TRBV28	CASSLSILAGVSYEQYF	TGTGCCAGCAGTTTAAGTATACTAGCGGGAGTTTCCTACGAGCAGTACTTC
-	TRBJ1-5	-	TRBV28	CASSSPEGGRGQPQHF	TGTGCCAGCAGTTCCCCCGAAGGGGGGAGGGGTCAGCCCCAGCATTTT
-	TRBJ2-3	few	TRBV7-9	CASSLGTHTSTDTQYF	TGTGCCAGCAGCTTAGGGACTCACACTAGCACAGATACGCAGTATTTT
TRBD1	TRBJ2-1	-	TRBV10-3	CAISESDRVKEQFF	TGTGCCATCAGTGAGTCCGACAGGGTCAAAGAGCAGTTCTTC
-	TRBJ2-1	-	TRBV10-3	CATSSGQSSYNEQFF	TGTGCCACCAGCTCTGGACAGAGCTCCTACAATGAGCAGTTCTTC
-	TRBJ2-1	-	TRBV7-2	CASSSAPREANEQFF	TGTGCCAGCAGCTCGGCCCCCAGGGAGGCGAATGAGCAGTTCTTC
-	TRBJ2-3	few	TRBV29-1	CSVEKAGGTDTQYF	TGCAGCGTTGAAAAAGCGGGTGGCACAGATACGCAGTATTTT
-	TRBJ1-2	few	TRBV5-5	CASSLDTAYGYTF	TGTGCCAGCAGCTTGGATACAGCCTATGGCTACACCTTC
TRBD2	TRBJ2-7	-	TRBV19	CASRISGSSYEQYF	TGTGCCAGTAGGATTAGCGGGAGCTCCTACGAGCAGTACTTC
-	TRBJ1-1	-	TRBV9	CASSVKAAGIGTEAFF	TGTGCCAGCAGCGTAAAGGCGGCGGGTATAGGCACTGAAGCTTTCTTT
TRBD2	TRBJ2-2	-	TRBV19	CASGGGSGGTSNTGELFF	TGTGCCAGTGGGGGGGGTAGCGGGGGTACTTCGAACACCGGGGAGCTGTTTTTT
-	TRBJ2-7	-	TRBV27	CASSLRGSYEQYF	TGTGCCAGCAGTTTACGGGGATCCTACGAGCAGTACTTC
-	TRBJ2-7	-	TRBV5-1	CASSLLGARDEQYF	TGCGCCAGCAGCTTGCTGGGGGCTCGGGACGAGCAGTACTTC
TRBD2	TRBJ2-3	-	TRBV5-4	CASSFRLAGADTQYF	TGTGCCAGCAGCTTTCGACTAGCGGGGGCAGATACGCAGTATTTT
-	TRBJ1-5	-	TRBV4-2	CASSRLPGKETNQPQHF	TGTGCCAGCAGCCGCCTCCCGGGGAAAGAGACCAATCAGCCCCAGCATTTT
-	TRBJ2-5	-	TRBV18	CASSPQAGRETQYF	TGTGCCAGCTCACCACAGGCAGGGAGGGAGACCCAGTACTTC
-	TRBJ1-3	few	TRBV7-9	CASSFGAVAGNTIYF	TGTGCCAGCAGCTTTGGGGCAGTAGCTGGAAACACCATATATTTT
TRBD2	TRBJ2-1	once	TRBV30	CAWSTGTSGPNEQFF	TGTGCCTGGAGTACCGGGACTAGCGGACCCAATGAGCAGTTCTTC
-	TRBJ1-1	-	TRBV2	CASMQGRDTEAFF	TGTGCCAGCATGCAGGGTCGGGACACTGAAGCTTTCTTT
TRBD1	TRBJ2-5	-	TRBV18	CASDHPGQEETQYF	TGTGCCAGCGATCACCCCGGACAGGAAGAGACCCAGTACTTC
TRBD2	TRBJ2-1	-	TRBV6-5	CASKAGFYNEQFF	TGTGCCAGCAAAGCGGGGTTCTACAATGAGCAGTTCTTC
-	TRBJ2-1	-	TRBV18	CASSPDSREQFF	TGTGCCAGCTCACCGGACTCGCGTGAGCAGTTCTTC
TRBD1	TRBJ2-5	-	TRBV7-9	CASSPTGNGETQYF	TGTGCCAGCAGCCCGACAGGGAATGGGGAGACCCAGTACTTC
TRBD2	TRBJ2-3	-	TRBV28	CASSQIADSGGDTQYF	TGTGCCAGCAGTCAAATAGCGGATTCGGGGGGAGATACGCAGTATTTT
-	TRBJ2-3	-	TRBV27	CASSSPGDSTDTQYF	TGTGCCAGCAGTTCCCCCGGGGACTCCACAGATACGCAGTATTTT
TRBD2	TRBJ2-7	-	TRBV6-5	CASSGLAPYEQYF	TGTGCCAGCAGTGGACTAGCCCCCTACGAGCAGTACTTC
-	TRBJ2-7	-	TRBV27	CASSLRQGGEQYF	TGTGCCAGCAGTTTAAGGCAGGGAGGCGAGCAGTACTTC
-	TRBJ1-6	-	TRBV4-3	CASSQTGLLGSPLHF	TGCGCCAGCAGCCAAACGGGACTCCTGGGTTCACCCCTCCACTTT
TRBD2	TRBJ2-5	once	TRBV27	CASSLSGGGQETQYF	TGTGCCAGCAGTTTATCTGGGGGGGGGCAAGAGACCCAGTACTTC
TRBD1	TRBJ2-7	few	TRBV6-5	CASGRDRVTYEQYF	TGTGCCAGCGGCCGGGACAGGGTGACCTACGAGCAGTACTTC
TRBD1	TRBJ2-7	-	TRBV29-1	CSATGQGGNEQYF	TGCAGCGCAACGGGACAGGGGGGCAACGAGCAGTACTTC
-	TRBJ2-3	-	TRBV9	CASSATRNTDTQYF	TGTGCCAGCAGCGCAACTCGTAACACAGATACGCAGTATTTT
TRBD2	TRBJ2-7	-	TRBV28	CASSGLAGRDEQYF	TGTGCCAGCAGCGGACTAGCGGGACGCGACGAGCAGTACTTC
TRBD1	TRBJ2-1	few	TRBV5-4	CASSSRDRVRDEQFF	TGTGCCAGCAGCTCCCGGGACAGGGTAAGAGATGAGCAGTTCTTC
TRBD1	TRBJ1-4	few	TRBV28	CASSLGAGTGGEKLFF	TGTGCCAGCAGTTTGGGTGCGGGGACAGGGGGCGAAAAACTGTTTTTT
-	TRBJ2-7	-	TRBV5-6	CASSPRRSSYEQYF	TGTGCCAGCAGCCCCAGACGGAGCTCCTACGAGCAGTACTTC
-	TRBJ2-3	-	TRBV5-1	CASSLEGEDTQYF	TGCGCCAGCAGCTTGGAAGGGGAAGATACGCAGTATTTT
TRBD2	TRBJ2-7	-	TRBV9	CASSGAGGYEQYF	TGTGCCAGCAGCGGTGCGGGAGGTTACGAGCAGTACTTC